These 30 T cell receptor beta chains share one sample of origin, sequenced in a study of shared clonotypes between healthy human individuals. The repertoire was sequenced with immunoSEQ multiplex PCR; TCRdb's copy has only in-frame clones and lacks some. Of over a million clones in the sample, 75% to 80% were seen once. The material sequenced was memory CD4+ T cells from PBMCs. Subset specified: CD45RA-negative fraction. The receptor source for this set is a man aged 18-30 years in good health. Some clones in this sample may be carry-over from other donors' samples.

This rearrangement joins TRBV18 to TRBJ1-2; perhaps TRBD1 as D (5 bases). Trimming took off 2 bases at V and 8 bases at J, with 15 bases between the two ends. The germline CDR1 and CDR2 sequences are KGHSH and LQKENI. The CDR3 runs 14 residues. CDR3 sequence: CASSPDIGGGGYTF. DNA of the CDR3: TGTGCCAGCTCACCAGACATTGGGGGTGGAGGCTACACCTTC.

This clone has only one observation. The chain couples TRBV19 to TRBJ1-1; 7 bases line up with TRBD1. Germline CDR1 reads LNHDA; CDR2 reads SQIVND (reference sequence). V was pared by 4 bases and J by 5 bases, with 10 bases of the junction left unmatched. CDR3 length: 15 residues. The DNA of the CDR3 is TGTGCCAGTAGTAATGAGGGGGCCGGGGGTACTGAAGCTTTCTTT. This sequence encodes CASSNEGAGGTEAFF.

This clone has just one count. The V and J genes are TRBV7-2 and TRBJ2-7, with D maybe TRBD2 (6 bases). This CDR3 is 15 amino acids long. Germline assignment: CDR1 SGHTA and CDR2 FQGNSA. Trimming removed 9 bases at V and 2 bases at J, with 20 bases between. The CDR3 protein is CASKPGPSVTYEQYF. The DNA of the CDR3 is TGTGCCAGTAAACCGGGCCCTAGCGTCACCTACGAGCAGTACTTC.

The chain recombines TRBV2 with TRBJ2-5; 7 bases fit TRBD2. Trimming took 11 bases from V and 5 from J; bases not matched to a gene: 11. Germline V gives CDR1 SNHLY, CDR2 FYNNEI. The CDR3 is made up of 13 amino acids. CDR3 amino acids: CAGAAGVGETQYF. The CDR3 nucleotides are TGTGCCGGCGCCGCGGGAGTCGGGGAGACCCAGTACTTC.

This rearrangement joins TRBV7-2 to TRBJ2-7; 7 bases match TRBD2. The CDR3 has 14 amino acids. Trimming removed 4 bases from V and 4 bases from J; junction bases left unmatched: 7. The germline V gene encodes CDR1 SGHTA and CDR2 FQGNSA. CDR3 residues: CASSSPGGRYEQYF. CDR3 coding DNA: TGTGCCAGCAGCTCCCCTGGCGGGAGATACGAGCAGTACTTC.

The V call is TRBV19, the J call TRBJ2-2, with 9 bases matching TRBD1. The CDR3 totals 14 residues. CDR1 is LNHDA and CDR2 is SQIVND in the germline V gene (reference sequence). Trimming at V came to 6 bases and at J to 7 bases, leaving 6 bases not matched to a gene. The CDR3 bases are TGTGCCAGTAGGTGGGACAGGGTAAACGGGGAGCTGTTTTTT. Its protein product is CASRWDRVNGELFF. Full variable domain (missing parts from reference TRBV19 and TRBJ2-2): DGGITQSPKYLFRKEGQNVTLSCEQNLNHDAMYWYRQDPGQGLRLIYYSQIVNDFQKGDIAEGYSVSREKKESFPLTVTSAQKNPTAFYLCASRWDRVNGELFFGEGSRLTVL.

This clone showed up just a few times. V and J are TRBV7-8 and TRBJ2-7; 9 bases fit TRBD2. V shed 2 bases, J shed 4 bases, and the junction held 9 bases outside the gene matches. The CDR3 contains 16 residues. Germline V gene data show CDR1 as SGHVS and CDR2 as FQNEAQ. The CDR3 sequence: CASSLTPGTSLYEQYF. The CDR3 region has the DNA TGTGCCAGCAGCTTAACACCCGGGACTAGCCTATACGAGCAGTACTTC.

V gene TRBV6-6 combines with J gene TRBJ2-7; D is perhaps TRBD1 (6 bases). V lost 6 bases and J lost 0, with 15 bases in between. The CDR3 spans 15 residues. Germline V gene data show CDR1 as MNHNY and CDR2 as SVGAGI (reference sequence). In DNA form, the CDR3 reads TGTGCCAGCAGGGGGATCGACAGGAGCTCCTACGAGCAGTACTTC. Amino acid sequence: CASRGIDRSSYEQYF.

The genes are TRBV25-1 and TRBJ2-5; TRBD2 agrees at 9 bases. CDR1 and CDR2 (germline): MGHDK, SYGVNS. V dropped 4 bases and J dropped 1; count of bases not matched to a gene: 4. This CDR3 is built from 15 residues. CDR3 in amino acids: CASSGLAAGQETQYF. CDR3 nucleotides: TGTGCCAGCAGTGGACTAGCGGCAGGCCAAGAGACCCAGTACTTC. The entire variable domain, with the rest obtained from reference TRBV25-1 and TRBJ2-5, is as follows: EADIYQTPRYLVIGTGKKITLECSQTMGHDKMYWYQQDPGMELHLIHYSYGVNSTEKGDLSSESTVSRIRTEHFPLTLESARPSHTSQYLCASSGLAAGQETQYFGPGTRLLVL.

The chain combines TRBV7-9 with TRBJ1-1; weak D call: TRBD1 (6 bases). The germline V gene has CDR1 SEHNR and CDR2 FQNEAQ (reference sequence). Trimming removed 11 bases from V and 1 base from J, with 11 bases in between. This CDR3 comprises 12 residues. The CDR3 bases are TGTGCCGGTGGGGGCAGGAACACTGAAGCTTTCTTT. This gives the protein CAGGGRNTEAFF.

The chain has TRBV5-1 and TRBJ1-5; maybe TRBD1 (5 bases). The CDR3 has 17 residues. V was pared by 4 bases and J by 3 bases, with 20 bases between. Germline V CDR1 and CDR2: SGHRS, YFSETQ. The CDR3 loop reads CASSPNPTGGINQPQHF. As DNA, the CDR3 is TGCGCCAGCAGCCCCAACCCAACAGGCGGGATCAATCAGCCCCAGCATTTT.

This clone was counted a few times. The genes are TRBV27 and TRBJ1-1; a possible D gene is TRBD1 (6 bases). CDR3 length: 13 residues. Germline lookup yields CDR1 MNHEY and CDR2 SMNVEV (reference sequence). The V end lost 5 bases, the J end lost 4 bases, and 11 bases lay between the germline ends. CDR3 loop: CASSHGQSTEAFF. The CDR3 DNA is TGTGCCAGCAGTCATGGACAGTCCACTGAAGCTTTCTTT.

In nucleotides, the CDR3 is TGTGCCAGCAGCTTAGGGCGGTTCTCTGGAAACACCATATATTTT. Residues: CASSLGRFSGNTIYF. The genes are TRBV7-9 and TRBJ1-3; D gene ambiguous. CDR3 size: 15 residues. Trimming pared 1 base from V and 0 bases from J, leaving 7 bases between. Germline V lookup: CDR1 SEHNR, CDR2 FQNEAQ (reference sequence).

V gene TRBV11-3 combines with J gene TRBJ2-1; TRBD2 aligns across 7 bases. This CDR3 region has 16 residues. With 0 bases clipped from V and 5 bases from J, the junction kept 7 bases outside the gene matches. CDR1 and CDR2 (germline): SGHNT, YENEEA. The CDR3 spells CASSLDGPSGNNEQFF. Here the CDR3 DNA reads TGTGCCAGCAGCTTAGATGGGCCTAGCGGTAACAATGAGCAGTTCTTC. Full variable domain (remainder filled in from reference TRBV11-3 and TRBJ2-1): EAGVVQSPRYKIIEKKQPVAFWCNPISGHNTLYWYLQNLGQGPELLIRYENEEAVDDSQLPKDRFSAERLKGVDSTLKIQPAELGDSAVYLCASSLDGPSGNNEQFFGPGTRLTVL.

The genes are TRBV11-2 and TRBJ2-3, with 13 bases matching TRBD2. The CDR3 spans 18 residues. The germline V gene has CDR1 SGHAT and CDR2 FQNNGV. V dropped 5 bases and J dropped 3; count of bases not matched to a gene: 11. This chain's CDR3 is CASSQFSRTSGRTDTQYF. The CDR3, as DNA: TGTGCCAGCAGCCAATTCTCACGGACTAGCGGGAGAACAGATACGCAGTATTTT. Variable domain in full (rest from reference TRBV11-2 and TRBJ2-3): EAGVAQSPRYKIIEKRQSVAFWCNPISGHATLYWYQQILGQGPKLLIQFQNNGVVDDSQLPKDRFSAERLKGVDSTLKIQPAKLEDSAVYLCASSQFSRTSGRTDTQYFGPGTRLTVL.

The table lists this clone with a few counts. The rearrangement uses TRBV5-1 and TRBJ2-5; weak D call: TRBD2 (5 bases). Germline CDR1 and CDR2: SGHRS and YFSETQ. This CDR3 contains 15 residues. V lost 3 bases, J lost 4 bases, and 16 bases lay in between. The CDR3 protein is CASSSDTPAGETQYF. DNA for the CDR3: TGCGCCAGCAGCTCCGACACCCCTGCGGGAGAGACCCAGTACTTC.

The chain carries TRBV30 and TRBJ2-2; 12 nucleotides line up with TRBD2. Looked up from germline, CDR1 is GTSNPN and CDR2 is SVGIG (reference sequence). The CDR3 has 15 amino acids. J gave up 6 bases and V 5 bases, and 7 bases lay outside the gene matches. The CDR3 sequence is CAWDRTSGKSGELFF. DNA of the CDR3: TGTGCCTGGGATCGGACTAGCGGGAAATCCGGGGAGCTGTTTTTT.

V gene TRBV5-1 combines with J gene TRBJ2-1; 14 positions match TRBD2. The CDR3 spans 17 residues. In germline, CDR1 is SGHRS, CDR2 YFSETQ. V dropped 3 bases and J dropped 0; count of bases not matched to a gene: 2. The CDR3 protein is CASSWGLAGASYNEQFF. CDR3 DNA: TGCGCCAGCAGCTGGGGACTAGCGGGAGCCTCCTACAATGAGCAGTTCTTC.

J is TRBJ1-2 and V is TRBV19, with TRBD1 identical over 7 bases. The CDR3 covers 16 residues. With V trimmed by 1 base and J by 4 bases, 9 bases remained unmatched. Per the germline V gene, CDR1 is LNHDA and CDR2 is SQIVND (reference sequence). In nucleotides, the CDR3 is TGTGCCAGTAGTATAGGGGGACAGCCCCCTGGCTATGGCTACACCTTC. Amino acid sequence: CASSIGGQPPGYGYTF.

The chain carries TRBV6-1 and TRBJ2-7; 7 bases are shared with TRBD2. Germline trimming cut 6 bases from V and 4 bases from J; bases unmatched to any gene: 9. The CDR3 sequence is 14 residues long. The V gene's germline CDR1 is MNHNS and CDR2 SASEGT. CDR3 coding DNA: TGTGCCAGCAGACCTGGGGGGGGAGGATACGAGCAGTACTTC. It yields the protein CASRPGGGGYEQYF.

V usage is TRBV5-3 and J usage is TRBJ2-2, with D unclear. TRBV5-3 is known as an ORF, though its function is uncertain. Trimming pared 4 bases from V and 4 bases from J, leaving 8 bases between. This CDR3 has 13 residues. The CDR3 sequence: CARSRVCTGELFF. In DNA, the CDR3 is TGTGCCAGAAGCCGGGTCTGCACCGGGGAGCTGTTTTTT.

The rearrangement links TRBV27 to TRBJ2-5; TRBD1 or TRBD2 may be the D gene (6 bases each). V shed 3 bases and J shed 5 bases, with 13 bases lying between them. Per the germline V gene, CDR1 is MNHEY and CDR2 is SMNVEV (reference sequence). This CDR3 is built from 14 residues. For the CDR3, the DNA is TGTGCCAGCAGTTTGAGGGGGGTTTGGGAGACCCAGTACTTC. It yields the protein CASSLRGVWETQYF.

This clone has a handful of counts. CDR3 loop: CASSLQENYGYTF. The CDR3 DNA reads TGTGCCAGCAGTTTACAGGAGAACTATGGCTACACCTTC. V usage is TRBV6-1 and J usage is TRBJ1-2, with D possibly matching TRBD1 (5 bases). The V gene's germline CDR1 is MNHNS and CDR2 SASEGT. Trimming stripped 5 bases from V and 2 bases from J, with 9 bases between. The CDR3 consists of 13 residues.

This clone was detected many times. The DNA for the CDR3 is TGTGCCAGCGGAGTAGATGTTGGCCCGAGCTCTGGAAACACCATATATTTT. It codes for CASGVDVGPSSGNTIYF. This chain links TRBV21-1 with TRBJ1-3. TRBV21-1 is designated a pseudogene. The CDR3 spans 17 residues.

This clone was recorded only once. This sequence joins TRBV5-1 and TRBJ1-1; 8 nucleotides line up with TRBD1. V dropped 0 bases and J dropped 12; count of bases not matched to a gene: 13. The CDR3 is 15 residues long. Germline V gene data show CDR1 as SGHRS and CDR2 as YFSETQ. DNA of the CDR3: TGCGCCAGCAGCTTGGGTGGACAGGGTTATATTCGGACTTTCTTT. This sequence encodes CASSLGGQGYIRTFF.

The chain couples TRBV7-2 to TRBJ2-7; D remains unclear. Trimming took off 5 bases at V and 3 bases at J, with 11 bases between the two ends. This CDR3 is 13 amino acids long. Per germline, CDR1 SGHTA and CDR2 FQGNSA. CDR3 in DNA: TGTGCCAGCAGCCCCAGAGCCAACTACGAGCAGTACTTC. Translated: CASSPRANYEQYF.

The V call is TRBV18, the J call TRBJ2-1; D may be TRBD1 (5 bases). V was pared by 5 bases and J by 10 bases, with 15 bases between. The CDR3 is 13 residues long. Per the germline V gene, CDR1 is KGHSH and CDR2 is LQKENI. The CDR3 DNA reads as TGTGCCAGCTCATCCAACGGAGCAGGGGAGCAGTTCTTC. It translates to CASSSNGAGEQFF.

The CDR3 DNA is TGCGCCAGCAGCTTGCAACAGGGAGTAGGAGAGACCCAGTACTTC. Translation: CASSLQQGVGETQYF. This chain connects TRBV5-1 to TRBJ2-5, with D possibly being TRBD1 (6 bases). V lost 1 base to trimming and J lost 4 bases, with 14 bases between them. Germline V gene lookup returns CDR1 SGHRS and CDR2 YFSETQ. The CDR3 has 15 residues.

The chain joins TRBV7-2 to TRBJ2-5; D unclear. The CDR3 spans 14 residues. Germline V CDR1 and CDR2: SGHTA, FQGNSA. The V end was cut by 2 bases, the J end by 2 bases, with 9 bases between. CDR3 in amino acids: CASSLSFGQETQYF. The CDR3 nucleotides read TGTGCCAGCAGCTTAAGTTTCGGTCAAGAGACCCAGTACTTC.

The chain links TRBV5-1 to TRBJ2-7, with D possibly TRBD1 on 6 matching bases. V lost 0 bases and J lost 6, with 7 bases in between. CDR3 length: 12 amino acids. The germline V gene encodes CDR1 SGHRS and CDR2 YFSETQ. The chain's CDR3 is CASSLGRGEQYF. DNA of the CDR3: TGCGCCAGCAGCTTGGGCAGGGGCGAGCAGTACTTC.